These 17 T cell receptor beta chains were sequenced from one sample in a study of identical twins. TCRdb re-derived calls from the 5' RACE reads in MiXCR, one entry per CDR3 protein. There are hundreds of thousands of distinct CDR3 sequences in the sample; approximately 8.5% occur only once, and roughly 2% lies in the top ten. These records were also assigned to another study, of yellow fever vaccine responses in identical twins.

Source material: memory (CD45RO+) T cells sorted from blood. These receptors all come from a woman between 18 and 29 years old in good health.

This clonotype was seen more than once but under ten times. The V call is TRBV5-1, the J call TRBJ1-2; no firm D call. Trimming stripped 1 base from V and 4 bases from J, with 11 bases between. This CDR3 region has 14 residues. Germline CDR1 is SGHRS and CDR2 is YFSETQ. The CDR3 protein is CASSLLAAFYGYTF. The CDR3 coding sequence is TGCGCCAGCAGCTTGTTAGCGGCTTTCTATGGCTACACCTTC.

This clonotype has more than one count but fewer than ten. This chain uses TRBV28 with TRBJ1-5, with D possibly TRBD1 on 5 matching bases. The germline CDR1 and CDR2 sequences are MDHEN and SYDVKM. V lost 2 bases and J 14 bases, leaving 13 bases between the germline ends. The CDR3 runs 12 residues. The CDR3 sequence is CASSLVGGEKHF. The CDR3 DNA reads TGTGCCAGCAGTTTAGTAGGAGGGGAGAAGCATTTT.

A few counts support this clonotype. As DNA, the CDR3 is TGTGCCAGCAGTTTCAGTCTCGAGCAGTACGTC. This translates into CASSFSLEQYV. The rearrangement links TRBV27 to TRBJ2-7, with unresolved D. This CDR3 contains 11 residues. V lost 3 bases to trimming and J lost 6 bases, with 6 bases between them. Per germline, CDR1 MNHEY and CDR2 SMNVEV (reference sequence).

There are many counts of this clonotype. The chain joins TRBV5-5 to TRBJ2-3; possibly TRBD2 for D (5 bases). The CDR3 runs 14 residues. Germline lookup yields CDR1 SGHKS and CDR2 YYEKEE (reference sequence). V was cut by 0 bases and J by 5 bases, with 10 bases left in between. The CDR3: CASSLAGERDTQYF. CDR3 sequence (DNA): TGTGCCAGCAGCTTGGCCGGGGAGCGAGATACGCAGTATTTT.

The count of this clonotype is one. Possible read error: a much larger clone is one base away. This sequence joins TRBV28 and TRBJ2-5, with D unresolved. The CDR3 is 16 amino acids. The germline gives CDR1 MDHEN, CDR2 SYDVKM. V was pared by 3 bases and J by 7 bases, with 21 bases between. The CDR3 DNA reads as TGTGCCAGCAGTTTTTCCCAGACACTTTCAAGCAGGACCCAGTACTTC. This codes for CASSFSQTLSSRTQYF.

This clonotype was recorded once. This chain links TRBV29-1 with TRBJ1-4; D unclear. Germline CDR1 and CDR2: SQVTM and ANQGSEA. V was cut by 6 bases and J by 8 bases, with 16 bases left in between. The CDR3 runs 13 residues. DNA for the CDR3: TGCAGCGTCAGAGCCCGGAGCAACGAAAAACTGTTTTTT. This translates into CSVRARSNEKLFF.

A few counts support this clonotype. The chain couples TRBV5-1 to TRBJ2-3; TRBD2 is a possible D gene (6 bases). In germline, CDR1 is SGHRS, CDR2 YFSETQ. The V and J ends lost 4 bases and 2 bases respectively, with 11 bases between them. This CDR3 spans 14 amino acids. CDR3 coding DNA: TGCGCCAGCAGCCGGGGGACTGACACAGATACGCAGTATTTT. Translated, it gives CASSRGTDTDTQYF. Together with reference TRBV5-1 and TRBJ2-3, the CDR3 gives the full variable domain: KAGVTQTPRYLIKTRGQQVTLSCSPISGHRSVSWYQQTPGQGLQFLFEYFSETQRNKGNFPGRFSGRQFSNSRSEMNVSTLELGDSALYLCASSRGTDTDTQYFGPGTRLTVL.

This clonotype was picked up many times. The V gene is TRBV29-1, the J gene TRBJ2-7; D may be TRBD2 (6 bases). Germline CDR1 is SQVTM and CDR2 is ANQGSEA. The CDR3 is made up of 13 amino acids. The V gene lost 7 bases and the J gene lost 3 bases, with 16 bases spanning the gap. Here the CDR3 DNA reads TGCAGCGCATTCGACGGGAGCATCTACGAGCAGTACTTC. Its translation is CSAFDGSIYEQYF.

This clonotype was recorded a few times. CDR3 coding DNA: TGTGCCAGCTCACCCGGGACAGGGAACTACAATGAGCAGTTCTTC. Translation: CASSPGTGNYNEQFF. The rearrangement uses TRBV18 and TRBJ2-1, with 9 bases matching TRBD1. The V gene's germline CDR1 is KGHSH and CDR2 LQKENI. V dropped 3 bases and J dropped 3; count of bases not matched to a gene: 3. This CDR3 has 15 amino acids.

The chain uses TRBV9 and TRBJ1-4, with TRBD1 identical over 7 bases. The CDR3 consists of 14 residues. Looked up from germline, CDR1 is SGDLS and CDR2 is YYNGEE. Trimming removed 0 bases from V and 8 bases from J; junction bases left unmatched: 4. In DNA, the CDR3 is TGTGCCAGCAGCGTAGGACAGGGTATCGAAAAACTGTTTTTT. The encoded protein is CASSVGQGIEKLFF.

This clonotype was detected a few times. The chain employs TRBV20-1 and TRBJ1-5; TRBD1 might be the D (5 bases). In germline, CDR1 is DFQATT, CDR2 SNEGSKA (reference sequence). The CDR3 spans 13 residues. With 5 bases removed from V and 7 bases from J, the gap between germline ends came to 15 bases. In DNA, the CDR3 is TGCAGTGCTCAAGTCAGGGAGGTCCAGCCCCAGCATTTT. As protein: CSAQVREVQPQHF.

In this sample, this clonotype turned up many times. The chain has TRBV24-1 and TRBJ2-2; unclear D gene. Per the germline V gene, CDR1 is KGHDR and CDR2 is SFDVKD. There are 14 residues in the CDR3. The ends were cut back, 3 bases at V and 1 base at J, with 5 bases in the middle. As DNA, the CDR3 is TGTGCCACCAGTGATAAAGTGAACACCGGGGAGCTGTTTTTT. This sequence encodes CATSDKVNTGELFF.

This clonotype came up many times. This chain links TRBV5-5 with TRBJ2-7, with 10 bases lining up with TRBD1. V lost 4 bases to trimming and J lost 2 bases; unmatched junction nucleotides: 6. CDR1 is SGHKS, CDR2 YYEKEE, per germline (reference sequence). The CDR3 totals 15 residues. The CDR3 DNA reads TGTGCCAGCAGCCCCGGGACAGGGGACGCCTACGAGCAGTACTTC. It specifies CASSPGTGDAYEQYF. Full variable domain (rest looked up from reference TRBV5-5 and TRBJ2-7): DAGVTQSPTHLIKTRGQQVTLRCSPISGHKSVSWYQQVLGQGPQFIFQYYEKEERGRGNFPDRFSARQFPNYSSELNVNALLLGDSALYLCASSPGTGDAYEQYFGPGTRLTVT.

This clonotype was recorded at least ten times. The genes are TRBV6-1 and TRBJ2-1; 10 nucleotides agree with TRBD2. Germline CDR1 is MNHNS and CDR2 is SASEGT. Germline trimming cut 6 bases from V and 5 bases from J; bases unmatched to any gene: 4. CDR3 size: 14 residues. CDR3 region: CASSLGLANNEQFF. CDR3 in DNA: TGTGCCAGCAGCCTGGGACTAGCGAACAATGAGCAGTTCTTC.

The chain carries TRBV20-1 and TRBJ2-2; D might be TRBD2 (6 bases). Germline V lookup: CDR1 DFQATT, CDR2 SNEGSKA (reference sequence). The CDR3 length is 15 residues. V lost 0 bases, J lost 5 bases, and 13 bases lay in between. DNA of the CDR3: TGCAGTGCTAGAGAGGGACTCCCTGAGACCGGGGAGCTGTTTTTT. Its translation is CSAREGLPETGELFF.

This clonotype showed up just a few times. V usage is TRBV5-1 and J usage is TRBJ2-1; D is possibly TRBD2 (5 bases). CDR3 length equals 16 residues. The germline gives CDR1 SGHRS, CDR2 YFSETQ. Trimming stripped 6 bases from V and 4 bases from J, with 20 bases between. CDR3 sequence: CASTITPGMTYNEQFF. In DNA form, the CDR3 reads TGCGCCAGCACTATCACACCCGGGATGACTTACAATGAGCAGTTCTTC.

The rearrangement joins TRBV6-5 to TRBJ2-6; D might be TRBD1 (5 bases). The CDR3 loop spans 17 amino acids. Looked up from germline, CDR1 is MNHEY and CDR2 is SVGAGI. V was cut by 2 bases and J by 0 bases, with 11 bases left in between. The CDR3 here is CASSYRGSSSGANVLTF. In nucleotides, the CDR3 is TGTGCCAGCAGTTACAGGGGCTCAAGCTCTGGGGCCAACGTCCTGACTTTC.